This TCR beta chain was identified in a study of blood T cells in healthy people across ages. No fewer than 5 micrograms of total RNA were isolated from every sample. The second PCR ran roughly 6 to 12 cycles with a sample-barcoded 5' primer and J-beta primers. TCRdb recomputed calls from the 5' RACE reads with MiXCR, one row per CDR3 protein. Of 1.5 million to 2 million distinct CDR3 sequences listed, under 30% are singletons. The clonotype was recovered from a woman aged 25 to 39 in good health. Sequencing was done on a sample of blood.

The chain's CDR3 is CATSAPSLSAAKNIQYF. The CDR3, as DNA: TGTGCCACCAGTGCCCCTTCGTTGAGCGCGGCCAAAAACATTCAGTACTTC. The chain is built from TRBV24-1 and TRBJ2-4; no clear D gene. CDR1 is KGHDR, CDR2 SFDVKD, per germline. The CDR3 has 17 residues. V dropped 5 bases and J dropped 1 base, with 17 bases sitting between them.